These T cell receptor beta chains were read from a single sample in a study of neoadjuvant anti-PD-1 for oral cavity cancer. The data were produced by immunoSEQ multiplex PCR, yet TCRdb's version contains in-frame clones alone and is incomplete. This table has 15,000 to 20,000 clones, 60% to 70% appearing once. Specimen: PBMCs, collected before nivolumab (anti-PD-1) treatment. The receptors shown here come from a person between 40 and 79 years old with oral cavity squamous cell carcinoma. CDR3s include the opening cysteine and the closing phenylalanine or tryptophan. The D gene is left open where the match is weak. A clone size is listed for some rows: how often the clone was seen (once, few, many), or a class if it is expanded.

abundance: NA; v_gene: TRBV6-5; j_gene: TRBJ1-3; d_gene: NA; CDR3nt: TGTGCCAGCAGTTACTCGGGGGTTTCATATTTT; CDR3aa: CASSYSGVSYF
abundance: NA; v_gene: TRBV7-9; j_gene: TRBJ1-1; d_gene: NA; CDR3nt: TGTGCCAGCAGCCCCCTCGCCAGCGCTGAAGCTTTCTTT; CDR3aa: CASSPLASAEAFF
abundance: NA; v_gene: TRBV19; j_gene: TRBJ1-5; d_gene: NA; CDR3nt: TGTGCCAGTAGACCTGCCGGAAACGGCCAGCCCCAGCATTTT; CDR3aa: CASRPAGNGQPQHF
abundance: NA; v_gene: TRBV30; j_gene: TRBJ1-1; d_gene: NA; CDR3nt: TGTGCCTCACAAGGGGGACCGGCTACTGAAGCTTTCTTT; CDR3aa: CASQGGPATEAFF
abundance: NA; v_gene: TRBV7-2; j_gene: TRBJ2-1; d_gene: NA; CDR3nt: TGTGCCAGCAGGCCGATAGGGGGAGGGCTGGGCTACAATGAGCAGTTCTTC; CDR3aa: CASRPIGGGLGYNEQFF
abundance: few; v_gene: TRBV5-1; j_gene: TRBJ2-5; d_gene: NA; CDR3nt: TGCGCCAGCAGCTTGGAGAGGGGCGGACAGACCCAGTACTTC; CDR3aa: CASSLERGGQTQYF
abundance: NA; v_gene: TRBV5-6; j_gene: TRBJ2-7; d_gene: NA; CDR3nt: TGTGCCAGCAGCCGGGCCTACGAGCAGTACTTC; CDR3aa: CASSRAYEQYF
abundance: NA; v_gene: TRBV2; j_gene: TRBJ2-7; d_gene: TRBD2; CDR3nt: TGTGCCAGCAGTGATCCAATAGCGGGAGGTCAGAGCTCCTACGAGCAGTACTTC; CDR3aa: CASSDPIAGGQSSYEQYF
abundance: NA; v_gene: TRBV2; j_gene: TRBJ2-7; d_gene: TRBD2; CDR3nt: TGTGCCAGCAGCCCTAATTGGGGGGGGACCTTC; CDR3aa: CASSPNWGGTF
abundance: few; v_gene: TRBV10-1; j_gene: TRBJ2-1; d_gene: NA; CDR3nt: TGCGCCAGCATCGCGTTTGCGCGGGATGAGCAGTTCTTC; CDR3aa: CASIAFARDEQFF
abundance: once; v_gene: TRBV6-5; j_gene: TRBJ2-7; d_gene: TRBD1; CDR3nt: TGTGCCAGCAGGGGGGCGGGACAGGGGGCATACGAGCAGTACTTC; CDR3aa: CASRGAGQGAYEQYF
abundance: NA; v_gene: TRBV30; j_gene: TRBJ2-3; d_gene: TRBD2; CDR3nt: TGTGCCTGGAGAGGACTAGGGAGCACAGATACGCAGTATTTT; CDR3aa: CAWRGLGSTDTQYF
abundance: NA; v_gene: TRBV7-6; j_gene: TRBJ2-1; d_gene: TRBD2; CDR3nt: TGTGCCAGCAGATTCACTAGCGACAATGAGCAGTTCTTC; CDR3aa: CASRFTSDNEQFF
abundance: NA; v_gene: TRBV11-1; j_gene: TRBJ2-1; d_gene: TRBD2; CDR3nt: TGTGCCAGCACTGCTAGCGGGAACTACAATGAGCAGTTCTTC; CDR3aa: CASTASGNYNEQFF
abundance: NA; v_gene: TRBV5-1; j_gene: TRBJ2-1; d_gene: TRBD1; CDR3nt: TGCGCCAGCAGCCCCACAGGGGGCTCCTACAATGAGCAGTTCTTC; CDR3aa: CASSPTGGSYNEQFF
abundance: NA; v_gene: TRBV7-9; j_gene: TRBJ2-3; d_gene: NA; CDR3nt: TGTGCCAGCAGGTGGGGGGAGGCGTCAGATACGCAGTATTTT; CDR3aa: CASRWGEASDTQYF
abundance: few; v_gene: TRBV30; j_gene: TRBJ2-6; d_gene: TRBD1; CDR3nt: TGTGCCTGGACAGGGGGCCTCTTCTCTGGGGCCAACGTCCTGACTTTC; CDR3aa: CAWTGGLFSGANVLTF
abundance: NA; v_gene: TRBV6-5; j_gene: TRBJ2-7; d_gene: TRBD1; CDR3nt: TGTGCCAGCAGGTTCCGGGACAGCGGCTACGAGCAGTACTTC; CDR3aa: CASRFRDSGYEQYF
abundance: once; v_gene: TRBV30; j_gene: TRBJ2-2; d_gene: NA; CDR3nt: TGTGCCTGGAATAGAGACACCGGGGAGCTGTTTTTT; CDR3aa: CAWNRDTGELFF
abundance: NA; v_gene: TRBV7-6; j_gene: TRBJ2-7; d_gene: NA; CDR3nt: TGTGCCAGCAGCTTGGGGAATAAGGACGAGCAGTACTTC; CDR3aa: CASSLGNKDEQYF
abundance: NA; v_gene: TRBV2; j_gene: TRBJ2-1; d_gene: NA; CDR3nt: TGTGCCAGCAGGGCCGGGGTGGGAAACAATGAGCAGTTCTTC; CDR3aa: CASRAGVGNNEQFF
abundance: few; v_gene: TRBV19; j_gene: TRBJ1-5; d_gene: NA; CDR3nt: TGTGCCAGTAGTATCCGGGGGGCGGAACTCTCTCGGCCCCAGCATTTT; CDR3aa: CASSIRGAELSRPQHF
abundance: NA; v_gene: TRBV6-4; j_gene: TRBJ1-2; d_gene: NA; CDR3nt: TGTGCCAGCAGTGACGGGGGTTTCCCACGGGGCTACACCTTC; CDR3aa: CASSDGGFPRGYTF
abundance: NA; v_gene: TRBV29-1; j_gene: TRBJ2-7; d_gene: NA; CDR3nt: TGCAGCGTCTCGGTAATCGAAGCCTACGAGCAGTACTTC; CDR3aa: CSVSVIEAYEQYF
abundance: NA; v_gene: TRBV5-1; j_gene: TRBJ2-3; d_gene: NA; CDR3nt: TGCGCCAGCAGCTTATCACTCACAGATACGCAGTATTTT; CDR3aa: CASSLSLTDTQYF